These 6 T cell receptor beta chains share one sample of origin, sequenced in a study of T-cell memory formation after mild COVID-19. TCRdb fed the 5' RACE reads into MiXCR, producing one record per CDR3 protein. The table lists some 120,000 distinct CDR3 sequences, about 5.9% of them singletons. Sequenced material: PBMCs or a T cell subset sorted from them (not recorded which). All receptors come from an adult woman who had mild COVID-19 (a few samples of this study predate the infection). Cell type and time point are not known.

This clonotype was counted many times. The V and J genes are TRBV5-1 and TRBJ2-7; tentatively, D is TRBD1 (6 bases). Germline V CDR1 and CDR2: SGHRS, YFSETQ. The CDR3 extends over 14 amino acids. V was pared by 5 bases and J by 3 bases, with 15 bases between. In DNA, the CDR3 is TGCGCCAGCAGGCAAACAGCACAGGGCTACGAGCAGTACTTC. It specifies CASRQTAQGYEQYF.

The gene calls are TRBV5-4 and TRBJ1-2, with D perhaps TRBD1 (5 bases). The V end lost 0 bases, the J end lost 2 bases, and 8 bases lay between the germline ends. The CDR3 loop spans 14 amino acids. Looked up from germline, CDR1 is SGHNT and CDR2 is YYREEE (reference sequence). The CDR3 reads CASSLEAGNYGYTF. The CDR3 DNA follows: TGTGCCAGCAGCTTGGAGGCAGGGAACTATGGCTACACCTTC.

The rearrangement joins TRBV5-4 to TRBJ2-3, with TRBD2 matching 8 bases. The CDR3 is made up of 17 amino acids. Germline V gives CDR1 SGHNT, CDR2 YYREEE (reference sequence). Trimming removed 4 bases from V and 2 bases from J; junction bases left unmatched: 12. CDR3 bases: TGTGCCAGCAGCCCCGCGGGGGGCGTAAGGGCCACAGATACGCAGTATTTT. Its protein is CASSPAGGVRATDTQYF.

This clonotype appeared many times. The V and J genes are TRBV30 and TRBJ1-5; TRBD1 might be the D (5 bases). The CDR3 loop spans 13 amino acids. Germline values: CDR1 GTSNPN, CDR2 SVGIG (reference sequence). The ends were cut back, 1 base at V and 5 bases at J, with 9 bases in the middle. The CDR3 loop is CAWSGGLYQPQHF. The CDR3 DNA follows: TGTGCCTGGAGTGGGGGACTCTATCAGCCCCAGCATTTT. Full variable domain (rest looked up from reference TRBV30 and TRBJ1-5): SQTIHQWPATLVQPVGSPLSLECTVEGTSNPNLYWYRQAAGRGLQLLFYSVGIGQISSEVPQNLSASRPQDRQFILSSKKLLLSDSGFYLCAWSGGLYQPQHFGDGTRLSIL.

Ten or more counts support this clonotype. The rearrangement joins TRBV4-1 to TRBJ1-2; D not resolved. This CDR3 region has 13 residues. Germline V gene data show CDR1 as MGHRA and CDR2 as YSYEKL. The V end lost 4 bases, the J end lost 5 bases, and 11 bases lay between the germline ends. The CDR3 loop reads CASSPPAVYGYTF. As DNA, the CDR3 is TGCGCCAGCAGCCCCCCGGCCGTTTATGGCTACACCTTC.

This clonotype was observed a handful of times. This chain connects TRBV7-9 to TRBJ2-3; D tentatively fits TRBD1 or TRBD2 (5 bases each). The V gene lost 3 bases and the J gene lost 6 bases, with 13 bases spanning the gap. This CDR3 has 14 residues. Per the germline V gene, CDR1 is SEHNR and CDR2 is FQNEAQ (reference sequence). The CDR3 DNA reads TGTGCCAGCAGCTTCCGGGACGTCTGGGATACGCAGTATTTT. Its protein is CASSFRDVWDTQYF.